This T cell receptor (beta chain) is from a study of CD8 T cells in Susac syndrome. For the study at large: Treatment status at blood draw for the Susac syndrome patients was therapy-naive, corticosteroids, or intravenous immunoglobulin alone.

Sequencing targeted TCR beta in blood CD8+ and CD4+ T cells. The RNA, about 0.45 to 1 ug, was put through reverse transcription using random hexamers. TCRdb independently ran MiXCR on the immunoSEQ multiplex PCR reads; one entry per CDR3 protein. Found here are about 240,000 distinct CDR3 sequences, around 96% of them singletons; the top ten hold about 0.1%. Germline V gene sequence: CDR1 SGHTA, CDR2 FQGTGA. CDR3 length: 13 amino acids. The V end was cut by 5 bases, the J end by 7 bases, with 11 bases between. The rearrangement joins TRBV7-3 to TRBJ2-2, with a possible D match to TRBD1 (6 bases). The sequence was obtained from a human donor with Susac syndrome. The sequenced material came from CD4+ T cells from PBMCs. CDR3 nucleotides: TGTGCCAGCAGCATTAGACAGGACGGGGAGCTGTTTTTT. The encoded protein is CASSIRQDGELFF.